A single T cell receptor (beta chain) is shown here with its context. What it recognizes is unknown. The source of the sample is a study of Tregs in tolerant kidney transplant recipients. Study summary: The nonmyeloablative bone marrow transplants came from related graft donors, with transient mixed chimerism.

Recipient PBMCs carried a CFSE label and met irradiated graft donor PBMCs for less than 7 days before FACS sorting. Study conclusions and caveats: Biological reproducibility was not directly addressed in this study. In tolerant patients, donor-specific Tregs outgrew total Tregs, suggesting antigen-driven expansion. Few patients were studied, so findings need validation in larger groups.

The table came from immunoSEQ multiplex PCR; TCRdb's copy has only in-frame clones and leaves some out. The sample yields about 15,000 clones, 45% to 55% seen once. Specimen: CD4+ T cells from blood cultured with allogeneic cells, collected before the transplant. This clonotype originated in a human patient who received a combined kidney and bone marrow transplant.

Written as DNA, the CDR3 is TGTGCCAGCAGTCGGGTGTACCAAGAGACCCAGTACTTC. Translating it yields CASSRVYQETQYF. V and J are TRBV27 and TRBJ2-5; D is unresolved. Deletions cut 5 bases from V and 0 bases from J, with 7 bases between. This CDR3 spans 13 amino acids. CDR1 and CDR2 (germline): MNHEY, SMNVEV (reference sequence).